These T cell receptor beta chains were read from a single sample in a study of T cell repertoires in cytomegalovirus infection. TCRdb re-called the reads through MiXCR, storing one row per CDR3 protein. The repertoire holds hundreds of thousands of distinct CDR3 sequences, with about 42% as singletons. For these receptors, no antigen is known. Specimen: cultured PBMCs, collected from culture after CMV antigen stimulation. These receptors were obtained from a human donor in good health (CMV status not recorded). Some clones in this sample may be carry-over from other donors' samples. Both conserved end residues are part of each CDR3. The order of the fields is J gene, D gene, V gene, CDR3 protein. D genes are given only for firm matches.

j_call: TRBJ2-5
d_call: TRBD2
v_call: TRBV12-3/TRBV12-4
cdr3_aa: CASRLAGGPQETQYF

j_call: TRBJ2-3
d_call: TRBD2
v_call: TRBV6-6
cdr3_aa: CASSSLAGVNTQYF

j_call: TRBJ1-2
d_call: TRBD1
v_call: TRBV7-9
cdr3_aa: CASSLNRPGQGYGYTF

j_call: TRBJ1-3
d_call: .
v_call: TRBV7-2
cdr3_aa: CASSHSRGTGNTIYF

j_call: TRBJ1-2
d_call: .
v_call: TRBV7-8
cdr3_aa: CASSPEGSGGYTF

j_call: TRBJ1-1
d_call: TRBD1
v_call: TRBV7-9
cdr3_aa: CASSLVGQGAGSTEAFF

j_call: TRBJ2-1
d_call: .
v_call: TRBV6-2/TRBV6-3
cdr3_aa: CASSRQNEQFF

j_call: TRBJ2-3
d_call: TRBD2
v_call: TRBV6-5
cdr3_aa: CASSRGTRGGDTQYF

j_call: TRBJ2-3
d_call: .
v_call: TRBV6-5
cdr3_aa: CASQSGSADTQYF

j_call: TRBJ2-1
d_call: .
v_call: TRBV24-1
cdr3_aa: CATSDSWYNEQFF

j_call: TRBJ1-1
d_call: .
v_call: TRBV7-9
cdr3_aa: CASSAGRNTEAFF

j_call: TRBJ2-1
d_call: .
v_call: TRBV5-6
cdr3_aa: CASSLLAGPLGNEQFF

j_call: TRBJ2-1
d_call: TRBD2
v_call: TRBV7-6
cdr3_aa: CASSFSGLAYNEQFF

j_call: TRBJ1-2
d_call: TRBD1
v_call: TRBV2
cdr3_aa: CASTTGTGAGYTF

j_call: TRBJ2-3
d_call: TRBD2
v_call: TRBV20-1
cdr3_aa: CSATRLAALTDTQYF

j_call: TRBJ1-4
d_call: .
v_call: TRBV28
cdr3_aa: CASRPLGASNEKLFF

j_call: TRBJ2-7
d_call: .
v_call: TRBV9
cdr3_aa: CASSPSGGFGYEQYF

j_call: TRBJ1-2
d_call: TRBD1
v_call: TRBV7-2
cdr3_aa: CASSLGSGTGGYGYTF

j_call: TRBJ2-5
d_call: TRBD1
v_call: TRBV12-3/TRBV12-4
cdr3_aa: CASRRGTGTQETQYF

j_call: TRBJ2-6
d_call: .
v_call: TRBV20-1
cdr3_aa: CSARDLERSSGANVLTF

j_call: TRBJ2-7
d_call: TRBD2
v_call: TRBV7-9
cdr3_aa: CASSYPTVAGGEQYF

j_call: TRBJ2-7
d_call: TRBD1
v_call: TRBV6-2/TRBV6-3
cdr3_aa: CASRKPGQGSYEQYF

j_call: TRBJ1-4
d_call: .
v_call: TRBV15
cdr3_aa: CATSPQGGPLNEKLFF

j_call: TRBJ1-5
d_call: .
v_call: TRBV6-2/TRBV6-3
cdr3_aa: CASSRTAISNQPQHF

j_call: TRBJ2-3
d_call: .
v_call: TRBV7-2
cdr3_aa: CASSPWGQTPDTQYF

j_call: TRBJ2-1
d_call: .
v_call: TRBV5-4
cdr3_aa: CASSSGGSGTGNEQFF

j_call: TRBJ2-1
d_call: .
v_call: TRBV12-3/TRBV12-4
cdr3_aa: CASSYNYNEQFF

j_call: TRBJ1-5
d_call: .
v_call: TRBV4-3
cdr3_aa: CASSQDIVRNQPQHF

j_call: TRBJ1-5
d_call: TRBD1
v_call: TRBV2
cdr3_aa: CASNPRDRGQPQHF

j_call: TRBJ2-3
d_call: TRBD1
v_call: TRBV11-2
cdr3_aa: CASSQGARTDTQYF

j_call: TRBJ2-3
d_call: .
v_call: TRBV4-2
cdr3_aa: CASSQEDDNTDTQYF

j_call: TRBJ1-1
d_call: .
v_call: TRBV20-1
cdr3_aa: CSASSRYEAFF

j_call: TRBJ2-5
d_call: .
v_call: TRBV29-1
cdr3_aa: CSVEGGAIPAETQYF

j_call: TRBJ2-4
d_call: .
v_call: TRBV28
cdr3_aa: CASGGGAGLKNIQYF

j_call: TRBJ2-7
d_call: .
v_call: TRBV7-2
cdr3_aa: CASSSQVTPSYEQYF

j_call: TRBJ1-1
d_call: .
v_call: TRBV12-3/TRBV12-4
cdr3_aa: CASTPPYGANPF

j_call: TRBJ2-4
d_call: TRBD2
v_call: TRBV19
cdr3_aa: CASSQGLAGGEWAKNIQYF

j_call: TRBJ2-2
d_call: TRBD2
v_call: TRBV6-1
cdr3_aa: CASGGGGRLFF

j_call: TRBJ1-1
d_call: .
v_call: TRBV7-8
cdr3_aa: CASSLVREFRQAFF

j_call: TRBJ2-5
d_call: .
v_call: TRBV2
cdr3_aa: CASSDLVGGETQYF